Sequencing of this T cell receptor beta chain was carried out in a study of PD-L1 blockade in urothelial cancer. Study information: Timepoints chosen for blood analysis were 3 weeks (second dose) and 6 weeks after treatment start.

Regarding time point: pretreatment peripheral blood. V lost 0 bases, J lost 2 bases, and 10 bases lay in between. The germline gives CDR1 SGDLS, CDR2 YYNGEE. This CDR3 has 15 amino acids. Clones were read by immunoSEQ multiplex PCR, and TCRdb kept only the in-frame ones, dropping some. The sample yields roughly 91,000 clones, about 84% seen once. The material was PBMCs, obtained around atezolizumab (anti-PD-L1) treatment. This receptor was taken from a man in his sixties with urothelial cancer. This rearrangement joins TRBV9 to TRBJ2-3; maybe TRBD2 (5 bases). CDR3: CASSVAPEDTDTQYF. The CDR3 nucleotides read TGTGCCAGCAGCGTAGCCCCGGAGGACACAGATACGCAGTATTTT. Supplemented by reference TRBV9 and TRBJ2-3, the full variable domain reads DSGVTQTPKHLITATGQRVTLRCSPRSGDLSVYWYQQSLDQGLQFLIQYYNGEERAKGNILERFSAQQFPDLHSELNLSSLELGDSALYFCASSVAPEDTDTQYFGPGTRLTVL.